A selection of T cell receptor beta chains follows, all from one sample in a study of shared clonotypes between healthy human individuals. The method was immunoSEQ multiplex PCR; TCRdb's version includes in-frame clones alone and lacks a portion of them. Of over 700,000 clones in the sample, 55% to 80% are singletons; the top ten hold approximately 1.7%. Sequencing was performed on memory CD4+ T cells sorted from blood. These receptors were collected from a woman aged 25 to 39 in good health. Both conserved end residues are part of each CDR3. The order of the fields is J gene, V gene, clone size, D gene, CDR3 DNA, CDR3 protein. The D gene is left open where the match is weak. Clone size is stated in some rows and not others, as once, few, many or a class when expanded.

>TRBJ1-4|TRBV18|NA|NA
TGTGCCAGCCGCAGGTCCTTTAATGAAAAACTGTTTTTT
CASRRSFNEKLFF
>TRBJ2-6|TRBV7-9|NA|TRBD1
TGTGCCAGCAGCTTATCGGGACAGAACGTCCTGACTTTC
CASSLSGQNVLTF
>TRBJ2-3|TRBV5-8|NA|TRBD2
TGTGCCAGCAGCTTGATGGGTGTCGGCGGGGGAGATACGCAGTATTTT
CASSLMGVGGGDTQYF
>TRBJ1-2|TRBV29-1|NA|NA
TGCAGCGTTGAAGACCGAACAAAGTCGGGGGGCTACACCTTC
CSVEDRTKSGGYTF
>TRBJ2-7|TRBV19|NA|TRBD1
TGTGCCAGCAGAGGACAGGTGTGGGAGCAGTACTTC
CASRGQVWEQYF
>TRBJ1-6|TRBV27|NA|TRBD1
TGTGCCAGCAGGCGACAGGGCTCACCCCTCCACTTT
CASRRQGSPLHF
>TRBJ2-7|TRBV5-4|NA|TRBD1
TGTGCCAGCAGCCGGGACAGGGGGGTATTGAACGAGCAGTACTTC
CASSRDRGVLNEQYF
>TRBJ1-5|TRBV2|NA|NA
TGTGCCAGCAGGGGGGGGGTAACCCTTAGCAATCAGCCCCAGCATTTT
CASRGGVTLSNQPQHF
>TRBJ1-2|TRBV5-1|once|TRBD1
TGCGCCAGCAGCTTATTAGGGACAGGGGGGGAGGGCTACACCTTC
CASSLLGTGGEGYTF
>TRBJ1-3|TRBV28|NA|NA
TGTGCCAGCAGTTTAGGCGGGGACTATGGAAACACCATATATTTT
CASSLGGDYGNTIYF
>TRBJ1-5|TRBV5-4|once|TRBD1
TGTGCCAGCAGCCCGGGACAGGGGCCCAATCAGCCCCAGCATTTT
CASSPGQGPNQPQHF
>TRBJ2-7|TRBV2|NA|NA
TGTGCCAGCAGTGATACCGGGGGTTACGAGCAGTACTTC
CASSDTGGYEQYF
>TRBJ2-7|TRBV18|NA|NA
TGTGCCAGCTCACCAACGGACGAGGGCGAGCAGTACTTC
CASSPTDEGEQYF
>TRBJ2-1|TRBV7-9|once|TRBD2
TGTGCCAGCAGCTCGGGACTAGCGTTTCAGTTCTTC
CASSSGLAFQFF
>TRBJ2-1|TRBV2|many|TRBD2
TGTGCCAGCAGCCTAGCGGGGGAGCAGTTCTTC
CASSLAGEQFF
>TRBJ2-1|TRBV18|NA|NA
TGTGCCAGCTCACCACGGGAGCAAAACAATGAGCAGTTCTTC
CASSPREQNNEQFF
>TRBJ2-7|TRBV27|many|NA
TGTGCCACCCAGATGCTCGGGAACTCCTACGAGCAGTACTTC
CATQMLGNSYEQYF
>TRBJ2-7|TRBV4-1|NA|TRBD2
TGCGCCAGCAGCCAAGAATGGGCGGTAGGGACTAATTACGAGCAGTACTTC
CASSQEWAVGTNYEQYF
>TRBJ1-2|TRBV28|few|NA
TGTGCCAGCAGCCTCGGCAGGCACCTTAACTATGGCTACACCTTC
CASSLGRHLNYGYTF
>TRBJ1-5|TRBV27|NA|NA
TGTGCCAGCAGCCCACTCGACAGACCCAATCAGCCCCAGCATTTT
CASSPLDRPNQPQHF
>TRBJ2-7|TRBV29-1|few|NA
TGCAGCGTTGAAGGAGGGGTCCAAAACGAGCAGTACTTC
CSVEGGVQNEQYF
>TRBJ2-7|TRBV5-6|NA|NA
TGTGCCAGCAGCTTGGGGGAGTTCTACGAGCAGTACTTC
CASSLGEFYEQYF
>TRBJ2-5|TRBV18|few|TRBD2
TGTGCCAGCTCACCAGTAGCGGGAGTGGGAGAGACCCAGTACTTC
CASSPVAGVGETQYF
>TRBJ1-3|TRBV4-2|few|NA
TGTGCCAGCAGCGACTGGTTGGGCTCTGGAAACACCATATATTTT
CASSDWLGSGNTIYF
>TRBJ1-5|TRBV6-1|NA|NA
TGTGCCAGCAGTGAAGTGCGGGGCTTGGGCAATCAGCCCCAGCATTTT
CASSEVRGLGNQPQHF
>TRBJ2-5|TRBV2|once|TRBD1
TGTGCCAGCACTGGGACAGGGGCCCGGGAGACCCAGTACTTC
CASTGTGARETQYF
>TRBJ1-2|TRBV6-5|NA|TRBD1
TGTGCCAGCAGTTACGTGGACAGGGGAGGTCATGGCTACACCTTC
CASSYVDRGGHGYTF
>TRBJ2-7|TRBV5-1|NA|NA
TGCGCCAGCAGCTTAAAACTAGAAGACTACGAGCAGTACTTC
CASSLKLEDYEQYF
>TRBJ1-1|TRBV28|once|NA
TGTGCCAGCACCGGTACGGGGAACACTGAAGCTTTCTTT
CASTGTGNTEAFF
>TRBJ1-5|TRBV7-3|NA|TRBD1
TGTGCCAGCAGCTTAGCTGGACAGGGGTCAAATCAGCCCCAGCATTTT
CASSLAGQGSNQPQHF
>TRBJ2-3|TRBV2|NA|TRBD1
TGTGCCAGCAGTGGACAGGGGGGACCAGATACGCAGTATTTT
CASSGQGGPDTQYF
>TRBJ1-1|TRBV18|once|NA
TGTGCCAGCTCACCACCGGGGGGGGAGGGAACTGAAGCTTTCTTT
CASSPPGGEGTEAFF
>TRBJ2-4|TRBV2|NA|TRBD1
TGTGCCAGCAGCGTGGACAGGTTAGCCAAAAACATTCAGTACTTC
CASSVDRLAKNIQYF
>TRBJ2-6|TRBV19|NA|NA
TGTGCCAGTGGAGAGGGAGCTGGGGCCAACGTCCTGACTTTC
CASGEGAGANVLTF
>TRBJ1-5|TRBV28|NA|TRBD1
TGTGCCAGCAGTGCCACCCACAGGGGTCAGCCCCAGCATTTT
CASSATHRGQPQHF
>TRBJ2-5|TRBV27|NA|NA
TGTGCCAGCAGTTTGAAGAGTCTAGCGCGCGGGGTTCAAGAGACCCAGTACTTC
CASSLKSLARGVQETQYF
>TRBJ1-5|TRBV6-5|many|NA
TGTGCCAGCAGTCTTAATCCAGGCAATCAGCCCCAGCATTTT
CASSLNPGNQPQHF
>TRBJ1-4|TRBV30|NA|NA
TGTGCCTGGAGTACAGGGAGGAAACTGTTTTTT
CAWSTGRKLFF
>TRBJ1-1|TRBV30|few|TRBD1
TGTGCCTGGAGTACCGGACAGGGAACTTTCTTT
CAWSTGQGTFF
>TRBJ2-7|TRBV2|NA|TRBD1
TGTGCCAGCAGTAGGGACAGGACCTACGAGCAGTACTTC
CASSRDRTYEQYF
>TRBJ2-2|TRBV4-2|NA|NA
TGTGCCAGCAGCCAAGTCCACCGGGAGTGGACCGGGGAGCTGTTTTTT
CASSQVHREWTGELFF
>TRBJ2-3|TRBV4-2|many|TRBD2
TGTGCCAGCAGCCATACCCCTAGCGGGGGCACAGATACGCAGTATTTT
CASSHTPSGGTDTQYF
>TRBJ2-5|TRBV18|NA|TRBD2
TGTGCCAGCTCACCGCCGGGACTAGGAGAGACCCAGTACTTC
CASSPPGLGETQYF
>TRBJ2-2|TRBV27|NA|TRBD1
TGTGCCAGCAGCCCAAGGCCTACAGGGGCGGGCACCGGGGAGCTGTTTTTT
CASSPRPTGAGTGELFF
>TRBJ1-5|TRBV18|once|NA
TGTGCCAGCTCACCATCCTCTGCAAGAGGGAATCAGCCCCAGCATTTT
CASSPSSARGNQPQHF
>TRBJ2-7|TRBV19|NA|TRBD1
TGTGCCAGTAGTAGGCCGGGACAGGATAACTCCTACGAGCAGTACTTC
CASSRPGQDNSYEQYF
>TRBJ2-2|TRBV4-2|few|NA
TGTGCCAGCACCCCAAGGTACGGAAACACCGGGGAGCTGTTTTTT
CASTPRYGNTGELFF
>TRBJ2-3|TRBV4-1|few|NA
TGCGCCAGCAGCCCGGGGGCAGGGGTTGTAGATACGCAGTATTTT
CASSPGAGVVDTQYF
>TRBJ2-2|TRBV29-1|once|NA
TGCAGCGGACTTGCGAACACCGGGGAGCTGTTTTTT
CSGLANTGELFF
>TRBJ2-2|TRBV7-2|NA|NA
TGTGCCAGCAGCCCCCTAGCCCTGAACACCGGGGAGCTGTTTTTT
CASSPLALNTGELFF
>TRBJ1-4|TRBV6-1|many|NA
TGTGCCAGCAGTGTGCGACAGAGAGATAATGAAAAACTGTTTTTT
CASSVRQRDNEKLFF
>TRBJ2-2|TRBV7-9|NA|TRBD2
TGTGCCAGCAGCTCACTAGCGGGAGGTGACACCGGGGAGCTGTTTTTT
CASSSLAGGDTGELFF
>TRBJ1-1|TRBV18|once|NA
TGTGCCAGCTCACCTATCGGTGAGAACACTGAAGCTTTCTTT
CASSPIGENTEAFF
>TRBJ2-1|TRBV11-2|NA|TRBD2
TGTGCCAGCAGCTTCGCCCCGGGACTAGCGGGAAATGAGCAGTTCTTC
CASSFAPGLAGNEQFF
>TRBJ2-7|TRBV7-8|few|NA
TGTGCCAGCAGCTTTCTTCTCGGGACCACCTCCCCCGAGCAGTACTTC
CASSFLLGTTSPEQYF
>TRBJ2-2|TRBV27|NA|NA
TGTGCCAGCAGGACCCAGCTAGCCGGGGAGCTGTTTTTT
CASRTQLAGELFF
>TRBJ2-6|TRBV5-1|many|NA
TGCGCCAGCAGCTTCGAGGGGTCGTCTGGGGCCAACGTCCTGACTTTC
CASSFEGSSGANVLTF
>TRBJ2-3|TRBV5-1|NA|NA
TGCGCCAGCAGCTTCGAGGCAAATAGCGGTACAGATACGCAGTATTTT
CASSFEANSGTDTQYF
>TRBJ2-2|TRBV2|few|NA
TGTGCCAGCAGGCGCAGCGAGAACACCGGGGAGCTGTTTTTT
CASRRSENTGELFF
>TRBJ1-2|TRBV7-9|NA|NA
TGTGCCAGCAGCTTACTGCCGCAGGCCCACTACACCTTC
CASSLLPQAHYTF